This T cell receptor beta chain was documented in a study of OX40 agonist ivuxolimab in advanced cancers. The V gene end was trimmed by 4 bases and the J gene end by 3 bases; junction bases not matched to a gene: 13. The CDR3 runs 19 residues. CDR1 is KGHSH and CDR2 is LQKENI in the germline V gene. The protocol was immunoSEQ multiplex PCR, while the TCRdb copy is restricted to in-frame clones and leaves out a portion. The sample lists 65,000 or so clones, roughly 87% occurring once. This clone was detected once. The chain has TRBV18 and TRBJ2-1; 12 nucleotides match TRBD2. The sample consisted of CD4+ or CD8+ T cells sorted from blood, taken in a trial of the OX40 agonist ivuxolimab. This TCR derives from an adult with an advanced solid tumor such as melanoma, head and neck, liver or kidney cancer. The CDR3 nucleotides are TGTGCCAGCTCACGGAATGGGCTAGCGGGAGGGGGGTACTACAATGAGCAGTTCTTC. This sequence encodes CASSRNGLAGGGYYNEQFF.